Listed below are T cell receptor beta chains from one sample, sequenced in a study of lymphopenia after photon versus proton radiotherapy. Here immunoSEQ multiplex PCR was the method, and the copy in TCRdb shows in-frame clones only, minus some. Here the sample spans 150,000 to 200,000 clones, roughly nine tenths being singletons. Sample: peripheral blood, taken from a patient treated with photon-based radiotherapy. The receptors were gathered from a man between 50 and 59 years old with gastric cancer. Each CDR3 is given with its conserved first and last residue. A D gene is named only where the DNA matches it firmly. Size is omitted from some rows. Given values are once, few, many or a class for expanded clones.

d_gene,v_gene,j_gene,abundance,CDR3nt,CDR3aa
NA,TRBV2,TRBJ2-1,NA,TGTGCCAGCGGTGGGGCATACTCCTACAATGAGCAGTTCTTC,CASGGAYSYNEQFF
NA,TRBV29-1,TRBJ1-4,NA,TGCAGCGTTGGGGGGGGCGGCGCAGAAAAACTGTTTTTT,CSVGGGGAEKLFF
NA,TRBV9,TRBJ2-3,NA,TGTGCCAGCAGCGCCCAGTTGGAGCGGCGTACAGATACGCAGTATTTT,CASSAQLERRTDTQYF
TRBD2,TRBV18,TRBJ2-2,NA,TGTGCCAGCTCTTATAAACCACCGGGACTAGCTAACACCGGGGAGCTGTTTTTT,CASSYKPPGLANTGELFF
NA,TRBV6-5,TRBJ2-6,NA,TGTGCCAGTGGACGGATGACCTCTGGGGCCAACGTCCTGACTTTC,CASGRMTSGANVLTF
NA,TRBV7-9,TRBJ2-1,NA,TGTGCCAGCAGCTTATCCAGGGATGAGCAGTTCTTC,CASSLSRDEQFF
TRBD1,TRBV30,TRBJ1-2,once,TGTGCCTCGACGACAGGGGGCCCCTATGGCTACACCTTC,CASTTGGPYGYTF
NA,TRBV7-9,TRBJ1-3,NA,TGTGCCAGCAGCTTAGAAGGGGGAGACACCATATATTTT,CASSLEGGDTIYF
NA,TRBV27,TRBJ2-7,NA,TGTGCCAGCAGTTCCCGGACCCTGGGGCGGAACGAGCAGTACTTC,CASSSRTLGRNEQYF
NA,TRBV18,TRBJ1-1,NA,TGTGCCAGCTCACCCTTGAACACTGAAGCTTTCTTT,CASSPLNTEAFF
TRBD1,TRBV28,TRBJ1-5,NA,TGTGCCAGCAGTTCCCCGGGACAGGGTAATCAGCCCCAGCATTTT,CASSSPGQGNQPQHF
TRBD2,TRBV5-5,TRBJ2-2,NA,TGTGCCAGCAGCTTGCGGACTAGCGGCACCCTTTTTAACACCGGGGAGCTGTTTTTT,CASSLRTSGTLFNTGELFF
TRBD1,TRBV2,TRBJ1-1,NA,TGTGCCAGCAGAGAATGGACAGGGCCGGCTGAAGCTTTCTTT,CASREWTGPAEAFF
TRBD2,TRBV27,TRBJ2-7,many,TGTGCCAGCAGTATTAGCGGGAGCTCCTACGAGCAGTACTTC,CASSISGSSYEQYF
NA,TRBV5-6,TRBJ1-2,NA,TGTGCCAGCAGCTCCTCTAGGGGGTCTCGCTATGGCTACACCTTC,CASSSSRGSRYGYTF
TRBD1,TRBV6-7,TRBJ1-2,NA,TGTGCCAGCAGTTACTCGATACAGGACAGGGAAAGTAACTATAGCTACACCTTC,CASSYSIQDRESNYSYTF
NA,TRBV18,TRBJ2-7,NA,TGTGCCAGCTCACCACCGCGGGGCGAGCAGTACTTC,CASSPPRGEQYF
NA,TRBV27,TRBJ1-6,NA,TGTGCCAGCAAGAGAGACGGACCCCTCCACTTT,CASKRDGPLHF
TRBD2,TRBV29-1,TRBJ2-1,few,TGCAGCGTGAATGGTGGACTAGCGGGTGGAGGTGAGCAGTTCTTC,CSVNGGLAGGGEQFF
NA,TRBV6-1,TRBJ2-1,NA,TGTGCCAGCCAACGGGCATGGGACAATGAGCAGTTCTTC,CASQRAWDNEQFF
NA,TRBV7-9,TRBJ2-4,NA,TGTGCCAGCAGCTTAGAGGGGGGGCCCCAAGCCAAAAACATTCAGTACTTC,CASSLEGGPQAKNIQYF
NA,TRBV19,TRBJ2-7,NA,TGTGCCAGTAGTATGGACAGTGTGGCCTACGAGCAGTACTTC,CASSMDSVAYEQYF
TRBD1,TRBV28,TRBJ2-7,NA,TGTGCCAGCCGCACGGGGACAGGGGTACACGAGCAGTACTTC,CASRTGTGVHEQYF
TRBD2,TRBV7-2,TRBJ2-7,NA,TGTGCCAGCAGCTCGGGGACTAGCGGGAGGAGCGAGCAGTACTTC,CASSSGTSGRSEQYF
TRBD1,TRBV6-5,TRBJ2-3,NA,TGTGCCAGCAGTACCGGGACAGGGGTCACAGATACGCAGTATTTT,CASSTGTGVTDTQYF
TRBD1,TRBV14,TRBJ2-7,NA,TGTGCCAGCAGCCAGGGACAGCACTCCTACGAGCAGTACTTC,CASSQGQHSYEQYF
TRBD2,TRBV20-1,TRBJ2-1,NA,TGCAGTGCTGGCCGACTAGCGCAAAGGTTCTTC,CSAGRLAQRFF
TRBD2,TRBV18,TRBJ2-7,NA,TGTGCCAGCTCACCTAGTCCGCCTACGGGGAGGGGATCCTACGAGCAGTACTTC,CASSPSPPTGRGSYEQYF
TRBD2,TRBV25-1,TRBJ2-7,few,TGTGCCAGCAGTGACGGAGCGGGAGCGGAACTCGGGGAGCAGTACTTC,CASSDGAGAELGEQYF
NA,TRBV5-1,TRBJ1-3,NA,TGCGCCAGCAGCTTGGAAGGAAACACCATATATTTT,CASSLEGNTIYF
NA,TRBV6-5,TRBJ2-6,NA,TGTGCCAGCAGTTACCGGGGGCCCGGGGCCAACGTCCTGACTTTC,CASSYRGPGANVLTF
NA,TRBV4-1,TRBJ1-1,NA,TGCGCCAGCAGCCAGAATTCGGCTTCGAACACTGAAGCTTTCTTT,CASSQNSASNTEAFF
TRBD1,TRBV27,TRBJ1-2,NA,TGTGCCAGCAGTATCACAGGGGGTCATTGGGGCTACACCTTC,CASSITGGHWGYTF
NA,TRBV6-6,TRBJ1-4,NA,TGTGCCAGCACCATGGGACTGCTTGGCCGTGAAAAACTGTTTTTT,CASTMGLLGREKLFF
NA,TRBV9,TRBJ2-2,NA,TGTGCCAGCAGCGTAGTAAATCGCGGGGAGCTGTTTTTT,CASSVVNRGELFF
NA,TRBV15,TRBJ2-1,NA,TGTGCCACCAGCAGAGAAACGACGGGGCCGGGCAATGAGCAGTTCTTC,CATSRETTGPGNEQFF
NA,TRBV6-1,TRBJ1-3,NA,TGTGCCAGCAGGGGGATCCGCTCTGGAAACACCATATATTTT,CASRGIRSGNTIYF
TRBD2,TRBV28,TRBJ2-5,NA,TGTGCCAGCAGTTTCCTAAGCGGGAGGGATGGGGAGACCCAGTACTTC,CASSFLSGRDGETQYF
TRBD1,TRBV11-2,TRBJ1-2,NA,TGTGCCAGCAGGGCCGGGACAGGATGGTATGGCTACACCTTC,CASRAGTGWYGYTF
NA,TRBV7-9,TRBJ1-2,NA,TGTGCCAGCAGCTTAGAAGGGGGCTATGGCTACACCTTC,CASSLEGGYGYTF
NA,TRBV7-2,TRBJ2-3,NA,TGTGCCAGCAGCTTATTCGGCTTATCCACAGATACGCAGTATTTT,CASSLFGLSTDTQYF
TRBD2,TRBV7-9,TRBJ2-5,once,TGTGCCAGCAGAGTCGGGGAGCGGGAGGGAGAGACCCAGTACTTC,CASRVGEREGETQYF
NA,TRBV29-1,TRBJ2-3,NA,TGCAGCCTTGACTCAGGCACAGATACGCAGTATTTT,CSLDSGTDTQYF